The clone carrying this T cell receptor beta chain came up a few times. As yet, its antigen is unknown. The data were taken from a study of T-cell memory formation after mild COVID-19. About the study: Clusters of TCRs were largely donor specific.

V shed 0 bases and J shed 0 bases, with 8 bases lying between them. In germline, CDR1 is SGHTA, CDR2 FQGNSA. This CDR3 comprises 16 residues. Sample barcodes and UMIs were carried by the TCR alpha and TCR beta cDNA libraries that 5'RACE generated with constant-segment primers. TCRdb reprocessed the 5' RACE reads with MiXCR, giving one entry per CDR3 protein. Of 550,000 to 650,000 distinct CDR3 sequences detected, roughly 17% appear once; the ten largest clones hold about 8.1%. Broader study findings: Some clones that responded were present in memory (sampled pre-infection), which suggests cross-reactive memory joined. Contracting CD4+ clones sat mainly in CM and EM; CD8+ in EMRA.

Sequenced: PBMCs or a T cell subset sorted from them (not recorded which). The chain couples TRBV7-2 to TRBJ2-2; the D gene is possibly TRBD1 (5 bases). The sequence was obtained from an adult woman who had mild COVID-19 (a few samples of this study predate the infection). Cell type and time point are not known. The CDR3 DNA follows: TGTGCCAGCAGCTTAGCGGAGACAGCGAACACCGGGGAGCTGTTTTTT. Translating it yields CASSLAETANTGELFF.